Each of the 11 T cell receptor beta chains below was sequenced from the same sample in a study of shared clonotypes between healthy human individuals. Method: immunoSEQ multiplex PCR; TCRdb's copy keeps in-frame clones and lacks some. The table lists around 1,100,000 clones, 60% to 80% of them singletons, with roughly 0.9% in the top ten. The sample consisted of memory CD4+ T cells from PBMCs. Documented subset: CD45RA-negative fraction. Receptor source: a young man in good health. Some clones in this sample may be carry-over from other donors' samples.

This chain connects TRBV7-9 to TRBJ2-7; TRBD1 matches 8 bases. Germline CDR1 SEHNR, CDR2 FQNEAQ (reference sequence). The CDR3 runs 14 residues. V lost 6 bases and J lost 7; bases outside the gene matches: 11. The CDR3 DNA sequence: TGTGCCAGCAGGAAAACGGGACAGGAGACGGAGCAGTACTTC. It encodes CASRKTGQETEQYF. Supplemented by reference TRBV7-9 and TRBJ2-7, the full variable domain reads DTGVSQNPRHKITKRGQNVTFRCDPISEHNRLYWYRQTLGQGPEFLTYFQNEAQLEKSRLLSDRFSAERPKGSFSTLEIQRTEQGDSAMYLCASRKTGQETEQYFGPGTRLTVT.

The CDR3 DNA reads TGTGCCAGCAGCTTGGCCTGGGGGACAGGGGCCACCGGGGAGCTGTTTTTT. Translation: CASSLAWGTGATGELFF. V is TRBV5-4 and J is TRBJ2-2; 10 bases are shared with TRBD1. The CDR3 runs to 17 residues. The ends lost 0 bases at V and 4 bases at J; junction bases unmatched: 6. Per germline, CDR1 SGHNT and CDR2 YYREEE (reference sequence).

This chain links TRBV11-1 with TRBJ2-2; 12 bases agree with TRBD2. Germline-derived CDR1 and CDR2 are SGHAT and FQDESV (reference sequence). This CDR3 has 15 residues. Trimming cost V 2 bases and J 6 bases; bases outside gene matches: 1. Written as DNA, the CDR3 is TGTGCCAGCAGCTTACTAGCGGGGGGGGCCGGGGAGCTGTTTTTT. Its protein product is CASSLLAGGAGELFF.

This rearrangement joins TRBV9 to TRBJ1-4, with D unresolved. The CDR3 length is 14 residues. V gave up 4 bases and J gave up 8 bases, with 15 bases separating them. Per the germline V gene, CDR1 is SGDLS and CDR2 is YYNGEE. The CDR3 here is CASSLRYDVEKLFF. The DNA for the CDR3 is TGTGCCAGCAGCCTCCGCTACGATGTGGAAAAACTGTTTTTT.

To note about this clone: Since a far larger clone is one base different, this is likely a read error. The V gene is TRBV29-1, the J gene TRBJ1-1; TRBD1 might be the D (6 bases). In germline, CDR1 is SQVTM, CDR2 ANQGSEA. The CDR3 spans 12 residues. Deletions cut 8 bases from V and 1 base from J, with 11 bases between. The CDR3 protein is CSIRDTNTEAFF. CDR3 DNA sequence: TGCAGCATACGGGACACGAACACTGAAGCTTTCTTT.

This chain links TRBV7-3 with TRBJ2-2; 8 bases align to TRBD1. This CDR3 has 15 amino acids. With V trimmed by 4 bases and J by 4 bases, 5 bases remained unmatched. Germline CDR1 is SGHTA and CDR2 is FQGTGA. The CDR3 DNA sequence: TGTGCCAGCAGCTCTGGACAGGGAGGCACCGGGGAGCTGTTTTTT. Its translation is CASSSGQGGTGELFF.

This clone was detected only once. The chain is built from TRBV7-9 and TRBJ2-5, with 8 positions matching TRBD2. The J call is doubtful: the DNA matches TRBJ2-7 better. Germline CDR1 is SEHNR and CDR2 is FQNEAQ (reference sequence). The CDR3 has 15 residues. Written as DNA, the CDR3 is TGTGCCAGCAGCCCCCGTGGAGCGGGAGAGGTCGAGCAGTACTTC. Its protein is CASSPRGAGEVEQYF.

This clone was seen once. The chain links TRBV7-2 to TRBJ2-7; D is perhaps TRBD2 (5 bases). Germline CDR1 SGHTA, CDR2 FQGNSA. Deletions cut 2 bases from V and 7 bases from J, with 15 bases between. CDR3 length equals 14 residues. DNA for the CDR3: TGTGCCAGCAGCTTAAGAGGGAGAGTCGGGGAGCAGTACTTC. This gives the protein CASSLRGRVGEQYF. Variable domain in full (rest from reference TRBV7-2 and TRBJ2-7): GAGVSQSPSNKVTEKGKDVELRCDPISGHTALYWYRQSLGQGLEFLIYFQGNSAPDKSGLPSDRFSAERTGGSVSTLTIQRTQQEDSAVYLCASSLRGRVGEQYFGPGTRLTVT.

V and J are TRBV28 and TRBJ1-5; D gene ambiguous. With 1 base removed from V and 3 bases from J, the gap between germline ends came to 7 bases. The germline V gene has CDR1 MDHEN and CDR2 SYDVKM. CDR3 length equals 14 residues. CDR3 residues: CASSLLRYNQPQHF. CDR3 bases: TGTGCCAGCAGTTTATTAAGGTACAATCAGCCCCAGCATTTT. The entire variable domain, with the rest obtained from reference TRBV28 and TRBJ1-5, is as follows: DVKVTQSSRYLVKRTGEKVFLECVQDMDHENMFWYRQDPGLGLRLIYFSYDVKMKEKGDIPEGYSVSREKKERFSLILESASTNQTSMYLCASSLLRYNQPQHFGDGTRLSIL.

The table lists this clone with a count of one. The V call is TRBV7-8, the J call TRBJ1-5; a weak D match, TRBD1 (6 bases). CDR1 SGHVS and CDR2 FQNEAQ come from the germline V gene. The germline V and J ends were trimmed by 0 bases and 1 base, with 16 bases remaining between them. This CDR3 spans 18 amino acids. The CDR3 nucleotides are TGTGCCAGCAGCTTAGCTTTCGCCAGGGGCCGGAGCAATCAGCCCCAGCATTTT. This codes for CASSLAFARGRSNQPQHF.

V usage is TRBV5-1 and J usage is TRBJ2-2; no clear D. Germline CDR1 is SGHRS and CDR2 is YFSETQ. V gave up 2 bases and J gave up 1 base, with 6 bases separating them. The CDR3 extends over 14 amino acids. The CDR3 sequence is CASSFMENTGELFF. CDR3 DNA sequence: TGCGCCAGCAGCTTCATGGAGAACACCGGGGAGCTGTTTTTT.